This passage covers 17 T cell receptor beta chains from one sample sequenced in a study of T cell responses to AZD1222 COVID-19 vaccine (dated by TCRdb to 2020 to 2023). The sample's time point label, decoded: baseline before first vaccination. Receptor libraries were prepared by the immunoSEQ multiplex PCR assay. Imported from immuneACCESS, the table was reduced by TCRdb to in-frame sequences with V and J called. These copies leave out some clones; in studies compared against another copy, an unresolved V gene accounts for under half, and the cause of the remainder is not known. For this sample there are roughly 110,000 clones; about 80% appear just once. 9.4% of the sample belongs to the ten largest clones. The sample in question was peripheral blood, obtained on day 0 of AZD1222 vaccination. Source of these receptors: an adult in good health.

This clone was counted a few times. V gene TRBV18 combines with J gene TRBJ1-5, with D hard to call. The CDR3 totals 13 residues. CDR1 KGHSH and CDR2 LQKENI come from the germline V gene. Trimming stripped 4 bases from V and 7 bases from J, with 11 bases between. Here the CDR3 reads CASSLGSHQPQHF. In DNA, the CDR3 is TGTGCCAGCTCACTGGGTAGCCACCAGCCCCAGCATTTT.

This clone came up a few times. The CDR3 nucleotides read TGCGCCAGCAGCTTGGCGGGCCAAAAATTCACTGAAGCTTTCTTT. Encoded protein: CASSLAGQKFTEAFF. The chain is built from TRBV5-1 and TRBJ1-1; D is uncertain. This CDR3 has 15 residues. With 0 bases removed from V and 4 bases from J, the gap between germline ends came to 13 bases. The germline V gene encodes CDR1 SGHRS and CDR2 YFSETQ.

The V and J genes are TRBV27 and TRBJ2-3; D is unclear. The CDR3 has 12 amino acids. V dropped 5 bases and J dropped 4 bases, with 7 bases sitting between them. The germline V gene encodes CDR1 MNHEY and CDR2 SMNVEV (reference sequence). The chain's CDR3 is CASSQVADTQYF. The CDR3, as DNA: TGTGCCAGCAGTCAAGTCGCAGATACGCAGTATTTT.

The rearrangement links TRBV5-1 to TRBJ1-6; a possible D gene is TRBD1 (5 bases). The V gene lost 5 bases and the J gene lost 7 bases, with 16 bases spanning the gap. The CDR3 consists of 15 residues. Per germline, CDR1 SGHRS and CDR2 YFSETQ. The CDR3 DNA is TGCGCCAGCAGACCTGGCGACAGTAACAATTCACCCCTCCACTTT. Encoded protein: CASRPGDSNNSPLHF.

The V gene is TRBV5-5, the J gene TRBJ2-5; perhaps TRBD2 as D (5 bases). This CDR3 comprises 14 residues. Germline V CDR1 and CDR2: SGHKS, YYEKEE (reference sequence). Trimming took off 3 bases at V and 1 base at J, with 10 bases between the two ends. This chain's CDR3 is CASSSLTTQETQYF. The DNA of the CDR3 is TGTGCCAGCAGCTCGCTGACTACCCAAGAGACCCAGTACTTC.

V is TRBV4-1 and J is TRBJ1-2; D unresolved. The CDR3 is made up of 15 amino acids. Germline V lookup: CDR1 MGHRA, CDR2 YSYEKL. The germline V and J ends were trimmed by 0 bases and 4 bases, with 12 bases remaining between them. CDR3 region: CASSQDVGRIYGYTF. CDR3 bases: TGCGCCAGCAGCCAAGATGTAGGACGGATCTATGGCTACACCTTC.

The J gene is TRBJ2-3, the V gene TRBV25-1; possible D gene TRBD1, 5 bases. Trimming removed 7 bases at V and 2 bases at J, with 7 bases between. The CDR3 is 12 amino acids. CDR1 and CDR2 (germline): MGHDK, SYGVNS. The CDR3, as DNA: TGTGCCAGCACTGGACACACAGATACGCAGTATTTT. Translation gives CASTGHTDTQYF.

The chain has TRBV5-1 and TRBJ2-7; 7 nucleotides agree with TRBD1. V gave up 0 bases and J gave up 2 bases; unmatched junction bases: 5. Germline V lookup: CDR1 SGHRS, CDR2 YFSETQ. The CDR3 runs to 15 residues. This CDR3 reads CASSLEFGTAYEQYF. CDR3 DNA: TGCGCCAGCAGCTTGGAATTCGGGACAGCCTACGAGCAGTACTTC.

The chain carries TRBV6-5 and TRBJ1-1; D is unclear. Germline V gene lookup returns CDR1 MNHEY and CDR2 SVGAGI. Trimming shortened V by 7 bases and J by 1 base, and 16 bases separated the two germline ends. The length of the CDR3 is 15 residues. For the CDR3, the DNA is TGTGCCAGCACCCCACTTAGAGACGGGAACACTGAAGCTTTCTTT. Encoded protein: CASTPLRDGNTEAFF.

The chain joins TRBV6-5 to TRBJ2-1, with unresolved D. Germline assignment: CDR1 MNHEY and CDR2 SVGAGI. CDR3 length equals 14 residues. V was trimmed by 0 bases and J by 6 bases, leaving 9 bases between them. In DNA form, the CDR3 reads TGTGCCAGCAGTTACTCCGGACGTAGCAATGAGCAGTTCTTC. It is translated as CASSYSGRSNEQFF.

This chain joins TRBV5-5 and TRBJ1-3, with D possibly TRBD1 on 5 matching bases. Trimming cost V 0 bases and J 0 bases, with 10 bases left between them. This CDR3 is built from 16 residues. Germline V CDR1 and CDR2: SGHKS, YYEKEE (reference sequence). The CDR3 sequence is CASSLVGGASGNTIYF. CDR3 DNA: TGTGCCAGCAGCTTGGTTGGGGGAGCCTCTGGAAACACCATATATTTT.

The genes are TRBV18 and TRBJ2-3, with D possibly matching TRBD2 (6 bases). V lost 8 bases and J 2 bases, leaving 17 bases between the germline ends. The CDR3 runs 15 residues. The germline V gene has CDR1 KGHSH and CDR2 LQKENI. The CDR3: CASAHSRGDTDTQYF. The CDR3 DNA follows: TGTGCCAGCGCCCACTCGCGGGGCGACACAGATACGCAGTATTTT. Full variable domain (outside the CDR3, taken from reference TRBV18 and TRBJ2-3): NAGVMQNPRHLVRRRGQEARLRCSPMKGHSHVYWYRQLPEEGLKFMVYLQKENIIDESGMPKERFSAEFPKEGPSILRIQQVVRGDSAAYFCASAHSRGDTDTQYFGPGTRLTVL.

The chain joins TRBV4-2 to TRBJ2-5; 7 nucleotides agree with TRBD2. V lost 1 base, J lost 2 bases, and 7 bases stayed unmatched. CDR1 and CDR2 from the germline V gene are LGHNA and YNFKEQ. This CDR3 comprises 16 residues. CDR3 amino acids: CASSQVSGRIQETQYF. The CDR3, as DNA: TGTGCCAGCAGCCAAGTATCCGGGAGGATACAAGAGACCCAGTACTTC.

V and J are TRBV23-1 and TRBJ2-5; a weak D match, TRBD1 (5 bases). TRBV23-1 is noted as an ORF with a role that remains uncertain. Trimming shortened V by 11 bases and J by 3 bases, and 13 bases separated the two germline ends. The CDR3 is 12 residues long. The CDR3 protein is CAHRFREETQYF. In DNA, the CDR3 is TGCGCCCACAGGTTTCGAGAAGAGACCCAGTACTTC.

This clone appeared once. The chain couples TRBV9 to TRBJ2-7; D ambiguous. Trimming cost V 0 bases and J 5 bases, with 9 bases left between them. Germline CDR1 reads SGDLS; CDR2 reads YYNGEE. This CDR3 contains 13 residues. The CDR3 sequence is CASSVAPFNEQYF. Here the CDR3 DNA reads TGTGCCAGCAGCGTAGCCCCTTTCAACGAGCAGTACTTC.

This chain links TRBV10-3 with TRBJ2-6; no reliable D call. The CDR3 has 14 amino acids. V shed 10 bases and J shed 0 bases, with 10 bases lying between them. Germline lookup yields CDR1 ENHRY and CDR2 SYGVKD. The CDR3: CATSDPSGANVLTF. CDR3 DNA: TGTGCCACCTCCGACCCCTCTGGGGCCAACGTCCTGACTTTC.

This chain links TRBV5-1 with TRBJ1-4, with TRBD1 matching 7 bases. With 2 bases clipped from V and 7 bases from J, the junction kept 11 bases outside the gene matches. CDR3 length equals 16 residues. Germline V gene sequence: CDR1 SGHRS, CDR2 YFSETQ. The CDR3 spells CASSLGQGGPLEKLFF. CDR3 nucleotide sequence: TGCGCCAGCAGCTTAGGGCAGGGGGGGCCCCTTGAAAAACTGTTTTTT. The variable domain in full, with the rest retrieved from reference TRBV5-1 and TRBJ1-4, is KAGVTQTPRYLIKTRGQQVTLSCSPISGHRSVSWYQQTPGQGLQFLFEYFSETQRNKGNFPGRFSGRQFSNSRSEMNVSTLELGDSALYLCASSLGQGGPLEKLFFGSGTQLSVL.